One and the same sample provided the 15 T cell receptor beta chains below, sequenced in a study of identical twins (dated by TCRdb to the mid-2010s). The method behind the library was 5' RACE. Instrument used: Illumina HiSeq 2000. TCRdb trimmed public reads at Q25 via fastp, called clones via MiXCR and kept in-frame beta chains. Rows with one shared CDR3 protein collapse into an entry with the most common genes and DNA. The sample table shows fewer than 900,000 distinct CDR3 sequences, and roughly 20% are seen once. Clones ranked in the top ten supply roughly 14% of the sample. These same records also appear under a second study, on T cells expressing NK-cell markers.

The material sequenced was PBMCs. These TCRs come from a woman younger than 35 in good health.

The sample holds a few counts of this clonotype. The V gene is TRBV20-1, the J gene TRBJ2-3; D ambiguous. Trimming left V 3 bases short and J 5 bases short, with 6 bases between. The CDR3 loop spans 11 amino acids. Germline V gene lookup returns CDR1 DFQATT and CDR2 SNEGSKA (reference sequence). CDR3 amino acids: CSASSGDTQYF. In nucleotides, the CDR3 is TGCAGTGCTAGTTCTGGAGATACGCAGTATTTT.

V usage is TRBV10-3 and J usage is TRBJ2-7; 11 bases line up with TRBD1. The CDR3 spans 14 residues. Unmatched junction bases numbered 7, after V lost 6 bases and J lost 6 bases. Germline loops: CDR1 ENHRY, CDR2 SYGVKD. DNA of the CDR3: TGTGCCATCAGCTCGGGACAGGGGGATCCCGAGCAGTACTTC. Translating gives CAISSGQGDPEQYF.

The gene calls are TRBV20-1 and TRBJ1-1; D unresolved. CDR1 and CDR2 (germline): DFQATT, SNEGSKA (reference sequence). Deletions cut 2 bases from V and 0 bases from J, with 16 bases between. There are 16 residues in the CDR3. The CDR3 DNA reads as TGCAGTGCTAGAACCCGCCCAATACAGATGAACACTGAAGCTTTCTTT. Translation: CSARTRPIQMNTEAFF.

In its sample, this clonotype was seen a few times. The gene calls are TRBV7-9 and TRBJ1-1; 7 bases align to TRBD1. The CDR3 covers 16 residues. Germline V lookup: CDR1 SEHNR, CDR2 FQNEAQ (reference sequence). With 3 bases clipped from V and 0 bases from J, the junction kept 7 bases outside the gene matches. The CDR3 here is CASSLFSGQLNTEAFF. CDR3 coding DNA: TGTGCCAGCAGCTTGTTTTCGGGACAGTTGAACACTGAAGCTTTCTTT.

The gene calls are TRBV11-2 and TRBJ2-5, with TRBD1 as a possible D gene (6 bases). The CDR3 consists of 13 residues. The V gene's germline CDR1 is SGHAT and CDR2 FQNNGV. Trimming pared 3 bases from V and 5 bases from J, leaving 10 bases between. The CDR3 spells CASSFHRVETQYF. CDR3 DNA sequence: TGTGCCAGCAGCTTCCACAGGGTGGAGACCCAGTACTTC.

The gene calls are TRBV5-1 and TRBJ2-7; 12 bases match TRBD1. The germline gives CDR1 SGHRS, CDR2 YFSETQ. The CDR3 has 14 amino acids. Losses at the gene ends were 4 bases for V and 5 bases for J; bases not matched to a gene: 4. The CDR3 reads CASSQGQGADEQYF. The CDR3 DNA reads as TGCGCCAGCAGCCAGGGACAGGGGGCGGACGAGCAGTACTTC.

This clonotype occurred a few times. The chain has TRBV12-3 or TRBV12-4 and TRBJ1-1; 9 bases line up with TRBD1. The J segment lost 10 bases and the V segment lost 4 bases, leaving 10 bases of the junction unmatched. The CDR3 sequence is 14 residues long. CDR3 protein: CASSSTGGRARAFF. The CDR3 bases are TGTGCCAGCAGTTCCACAGGGGGCCGGGCCCGAGCTTTCTTT.

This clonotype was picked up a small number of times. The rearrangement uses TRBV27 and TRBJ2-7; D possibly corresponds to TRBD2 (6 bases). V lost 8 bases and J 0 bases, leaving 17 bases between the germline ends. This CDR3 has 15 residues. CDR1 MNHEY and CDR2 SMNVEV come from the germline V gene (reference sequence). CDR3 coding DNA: TGTGCCAGCTCCCTTCGGCGGGGTTACTCCTACGAGCAGTACTTC. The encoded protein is CASSLRRGYSYEQYF.

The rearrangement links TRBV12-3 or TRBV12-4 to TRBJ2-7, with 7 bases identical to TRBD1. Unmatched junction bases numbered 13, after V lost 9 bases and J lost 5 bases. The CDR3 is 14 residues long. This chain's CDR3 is CARQMDRDSDEQYF. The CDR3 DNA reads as TGTGCCAGACAAATGGACCGGGACAGCGACGAGCAGTACTTC.

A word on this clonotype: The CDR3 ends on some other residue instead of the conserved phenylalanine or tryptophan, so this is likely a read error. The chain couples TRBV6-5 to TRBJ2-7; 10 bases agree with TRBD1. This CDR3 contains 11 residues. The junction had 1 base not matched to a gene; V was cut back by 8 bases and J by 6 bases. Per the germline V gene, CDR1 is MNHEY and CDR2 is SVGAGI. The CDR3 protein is CASGTGVEQYL. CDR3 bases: TGTGCCAGCGGGACAGGGGTCGAGCAGTACTTA.

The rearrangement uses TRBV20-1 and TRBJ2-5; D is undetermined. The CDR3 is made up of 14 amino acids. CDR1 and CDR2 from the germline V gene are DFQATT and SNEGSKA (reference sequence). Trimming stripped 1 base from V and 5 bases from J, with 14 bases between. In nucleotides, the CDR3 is TGCAGTGCTAGAGGGGTTAAGGGTCGGGAGACCCAGTACTTC. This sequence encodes CSARGVKGRETQYF.

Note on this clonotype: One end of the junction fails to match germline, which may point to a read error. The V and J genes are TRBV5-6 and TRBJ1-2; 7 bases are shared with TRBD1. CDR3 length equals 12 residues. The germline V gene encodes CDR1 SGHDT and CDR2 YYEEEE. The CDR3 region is CASSFRDRSYAF. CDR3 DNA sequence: TGTGCCAGCAGCTTCCGGGACAGAAGCTACGCCTTC.

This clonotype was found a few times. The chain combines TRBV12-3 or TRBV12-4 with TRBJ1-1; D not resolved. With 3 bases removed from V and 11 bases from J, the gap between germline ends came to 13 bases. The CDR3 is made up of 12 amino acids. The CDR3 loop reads CASSFEGLKAFF. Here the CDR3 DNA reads TGTGCCAGCAGTTTCGAGGGTTTGAAGGCTTTCTTT.

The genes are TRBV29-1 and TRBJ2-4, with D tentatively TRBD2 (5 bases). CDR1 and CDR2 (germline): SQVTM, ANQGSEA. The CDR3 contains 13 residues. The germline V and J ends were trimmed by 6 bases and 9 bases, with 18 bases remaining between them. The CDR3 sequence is CSVLTLRESIQYF. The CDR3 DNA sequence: TGCAGCGTCCTCACCCTCCGGGAATCCATTCAGTACTTC.

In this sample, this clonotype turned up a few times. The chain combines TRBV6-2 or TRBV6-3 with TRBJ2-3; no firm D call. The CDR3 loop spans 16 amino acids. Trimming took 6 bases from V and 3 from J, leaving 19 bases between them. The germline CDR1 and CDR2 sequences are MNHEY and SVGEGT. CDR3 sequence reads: CASRKVQFGETDTQYF. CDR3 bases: TGTGCCAGCAGAAAGGTCCAGTTTGGAGAGACAGATACGCAGTATTTT.